This T cell receptor (beta chain) was sequenced in a study of blood T cell repertoires in COVID-19. In the study overall: The study drew acute and convalescent COVID-19 samples from the United States, Italy and Spain. From T cells, B-cell-depleted T cells, or PBMCs came the material, which was cDNA or gDNA.

Per the authors' pipeline: Counts of nucleated cells, estimated from reference gene primer amplification, were obtained. The repertoire was sequenced with immunoSEQ multiplex PCR; TCRdb's copy has only in-frame clones and lacks some. That table is the source of V, J and clone size, and D and trimming were worked out from the DNA. The sample has hundreds of thousands of clones, about 87% seen once. This receptor was taken from a man aged 60-69 years who had recovered from COVID-19. The specimen was peripheral blood.

CDR3 residues: CAISEGQQSTEAFF. The CDR3 nucleotides read TGTGCCATCAGTGAGGGACAGCAGTCCACTGAAGCTTTCTTT. This sequence joins TRBV10-3 and TRBJ1-1, with a weak D call TRBD1 (6 bases). Germline CDR1 is ENHRY and CDR2 is SYGVKD. Trimming took off 2 bases at V and 4 bases at J, with 11 bases between the two ends. CDR3 length: 14 residues.